This T cell receptor (beta chain) was sequenced for a study of beta chain features in type 1 diabetes. Overall study findings and caveats: Among all four CD4+ subsets, Type 1 diabetes patients had TCRB CDR3s that were moderately but significantly shorter. Within patients, naive, central memory and Treg TCRB repertoires seemed more similar than within healthy donors. Whether HLA type affects TCRB rearrangement stayed undetermined in the present work.

CDR1 is SGHNT and CDR2 is YYREEE in the germline V gene (reference sequence). The CDR3 loop spans 14 amino acids. V was pared by 7 bases and J by 9 bases, with 20 bases between. All of the isolated RNA was reverse transcribed, so expressed TCRB transcripts were sequenced. Libraries were prepared by immunoSEQ multiplex PCR; TCRdb keeps only in-frame clonotypes and omits some of them. The sample shows 500,000 to 650,000 clones, around 11% of them seen only once. Donors underwent one heparinised blood draw, roughly 110 mL on average. Central memory, naive, regulatory and stem cell-like memory CD4+ cells were sorted by CD45RO/CCR7/CD25/CD127/CD95/CD27. As concerns this clone: Antigen: not known.

This clonotype was sampled from a man aged 25-40 years with type 1 diabetes. Material for sequencing was naive CD4+ T cells from blood. The chain combines TRBV5-4 with TRBJ2-1; D perhaps matches TRBD1 (6 bases). The CDR3: CASGRDTDFTEQFF. The CDR3 DNA reads as TGTGCCAGCGGTCGGGACACGGACTTTACTGAGCAGTTCTTC.